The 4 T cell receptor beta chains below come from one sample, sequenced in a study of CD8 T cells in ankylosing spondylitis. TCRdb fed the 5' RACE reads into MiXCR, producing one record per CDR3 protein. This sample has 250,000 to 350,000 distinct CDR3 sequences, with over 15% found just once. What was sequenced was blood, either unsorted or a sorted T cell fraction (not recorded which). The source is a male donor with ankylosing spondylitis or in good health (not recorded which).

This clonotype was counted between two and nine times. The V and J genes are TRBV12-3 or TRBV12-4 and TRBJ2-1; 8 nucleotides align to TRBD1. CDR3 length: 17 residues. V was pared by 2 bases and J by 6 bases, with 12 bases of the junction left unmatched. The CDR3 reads CASSLSVAETGVNEQFF. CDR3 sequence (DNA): TGTGCCAGCAGTTTATCCGTGGCCGAGACAGGGGTCAATGAGCAGTTCTTC.

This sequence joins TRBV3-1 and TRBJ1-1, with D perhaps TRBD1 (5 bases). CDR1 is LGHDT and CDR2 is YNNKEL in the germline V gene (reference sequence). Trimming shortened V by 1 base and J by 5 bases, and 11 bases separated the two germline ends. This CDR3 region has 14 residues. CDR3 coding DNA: TGTGCCAGCAGCCAAGGGACACCGGGGACTGAAGCTTTCTTT. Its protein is CASSQGTPGTEAFF.

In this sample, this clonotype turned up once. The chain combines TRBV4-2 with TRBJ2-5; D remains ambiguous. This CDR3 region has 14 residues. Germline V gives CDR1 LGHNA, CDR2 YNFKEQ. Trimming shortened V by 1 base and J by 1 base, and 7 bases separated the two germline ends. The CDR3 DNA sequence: TGTGCCAGCAGCCAAGGGCAGTTCCAAGAGACCCAGTACTTC. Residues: CASSQGQFQETQYF.

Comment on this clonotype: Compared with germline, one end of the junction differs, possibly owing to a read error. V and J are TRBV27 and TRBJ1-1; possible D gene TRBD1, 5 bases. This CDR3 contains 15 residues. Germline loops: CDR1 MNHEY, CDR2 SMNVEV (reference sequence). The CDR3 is CASSPSGTGNTEAYF. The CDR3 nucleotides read TGTGCCAGCAGTCCGTCCGGGACGGGCAACACTGAAGCTTACTTT.